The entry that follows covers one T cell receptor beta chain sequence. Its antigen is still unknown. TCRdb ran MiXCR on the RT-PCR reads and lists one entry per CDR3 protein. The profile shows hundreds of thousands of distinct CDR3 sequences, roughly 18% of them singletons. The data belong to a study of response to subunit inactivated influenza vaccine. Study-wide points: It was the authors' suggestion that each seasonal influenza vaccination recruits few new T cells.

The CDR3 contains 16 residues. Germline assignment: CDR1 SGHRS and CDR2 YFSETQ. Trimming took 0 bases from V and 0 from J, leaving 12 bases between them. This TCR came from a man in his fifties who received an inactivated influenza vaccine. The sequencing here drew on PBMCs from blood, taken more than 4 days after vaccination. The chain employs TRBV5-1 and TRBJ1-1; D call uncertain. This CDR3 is CASSLEGTVVNTEAFF. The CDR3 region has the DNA TGCGCCAGCAGCTTGGAGGGAACGGTGGTGAACACTGAAGCTTTCTTT.